The 25 T cell receptor beta chains given below trace back to one sample, sequenced in a study of blood T cell repertoires in COVID-19. Measured with immunoSEQ multiplex PCR; TCRdb has only the in-frame clones, and not every one. The table records over 55,000 clones, 70% to 90% of them present only once. The sequencing input was peripheral blood. The source is a woman at least 80 years old with acute or convalescent COVID-19.

This chain uses TRBV2 with TRBJ1-1; D gene unclear. Germline values: CDR1 SNHLY, CDR2 FYNNEI. CDR3 length equals 12 residues. V was cut by 3 bases and J by 9 bases, with 11 bases left in between. CDR3 loop: CASSEGRRKAFF. CDR3 in DNA: TGTGCCAGCAGTGAGGGCAGGCGTAAAGCTTTCTTT.

V and J are TRBV12-3 or TRBV12-4 and TRBJ2-1; D is undetermined. The V end lost 6 bases, the J end lost 10 bases, and 10 bases lay between the germline ends. CDR3 size: 11 residues. CDR3 in amino acids: CASSYDIEQFF. CDR3 bases: TGTGCCAGCAGCTATGATATAGAGCAGTTCTTC.

The chain uses TRBV28 and TRBJ1-2; D uncertain. The CDR3 runs 13 residues. The V end lost 6 bases, the J end lost 4 bases, and 12 bases lay between the germline ends. Germline CDR1 reads MDHEN; CDR2 reads SYDVKM. Here the CDR3 DNA reads TGTGCCAGCAGGGACCGGGGTAGCTATGGCTACACCTTC. Protein: CASRDRGSYGYTF.

The gene calls are TRBV18 and TRBJ1-6; 8 bases agree with TRBD1. V gave up 3 bases and J gave up 10 bases; unmatched junction bases: 8. Germline V lookup: CDR1 KGHSH, CDR2 LQKENI. The CDR3 loop spans 15 amino acids. Written as DNA, the CDR3 is TGTGCCAGCTCACCGGGACAGGAACCGGTGTCACCCCTCCACTTT. It is translated as CASSPGQEPVSPLHF. Supplemented by reference TRBV18 and TRBJ1-6, the full variable domain reads NAGVMQNPRHLVRRRGQEARLRCSPMKGHSHVYWYRQLPEEGLKFMVYLQKENIIDESGMPKERFSAEFPKEGPSILRIQQVVRGDSAAYFCASSPGQEPVSPLHFGNGTRLTVT.

The chain is built from TRBV24-1 and TRBJ2-3, with TRBD2 matching over 11 bases. V was clipped by 2 bases and J by 4 bases; unmatched bases: 4. Germline V gene sequence: CDR1 KGHDR, CDR2 SFDVKD. The CDR3 contains 16 residues. The CDR3 DNA is TGTGCCACCAGTGATTCGATTAGCGGGGGGGCAGATACGCAGTATTTT. Translating gives CATSDSISGGADTQYF.

The rearrangement uses TRBV28 and TRBJ1-2; 7 bases map to TRBD1. The CDR3 runs 16 residues. Per the germline V gene, CDR1 is MDHEN and CDR2 is SYDVKM. V was pared by 4 bases and J by 6 bases, with 14 bases of the junction left unmatched. CDR3 sequence (DNA): TGTGCCAGCAGTTCGTCAGGGGGGCGCGGGTCGCATGGCTACACCTTC. As protein: CASSSSGGRGSHGYTF.

The V call is TRBV19, the J call TRBJ2-1; 9 nucleotides match TRBD1. The CDR3 runs 15 residues. Per germline, CDR1 LNHDA and CDR2 SQIVND (reference sequence). Germline trimming cut 3 bases from V and 4 bases from J; bases unmatched to any gene: 4. The CDR3, as DNA: TGTGCCAGTAGTATTCACAGGGGGCCTTACAATGAGCAGTTCTTC. Amino acid sequence: CASSIHRGPYNEQFF.

This chain joins TRBV5-8 and TRBJ2-6; tentatively, D is TRBD2 (6 bases). This CDR3 contains 18 residues. Germline loops: CDR1 SGHTS, CDR2 YDEGEE. V lost 0 bases and J 0 bases, leaving 13 bases between the germline ends. This chain's CDR3 is CASSLAGTSRSGANVLTF. The CDR3 DNA reads TGTGCCAGCAGCTTGGCCGGGACTTCCCGCTCTGGGGCCAACGTCCTGACTTTC.

This chain links TRBV29-1 with TRBJ1-4; TRBD1 matches at 9 bases. V lost 6 bases and J lost 7; bases outside the gene matches: 6. The CDR3 consists of 13 residues. Germline CDR1 reads SQVTM; CDR2 reads ANQGSEA. The CDR3 DNA reads TGCAGCGTAGAGGACAGGGGAAGTGAAAAACTGTTTTTT. Translation: CSVEDRGSEKLFF.

The chain carries TRBV28 and TRBJ2-1; TRBD1 is a possible D gene (5 bases). V lost 5 bases to trimming and J lost 0 bases, with 14 bases between them. CDR1 and CDR2 from the germline V gene are MDHEN and SYDVKM. The CDR3 contains 16 residues. The CDR3 protein is CASSPQGKSSYNEQFF. The CDR3, as DNA: TGTGCCAGCAGTCCCCAGGGAAAGAGCTCCTACAATGAGCAGTTCTTC.

The chain links TRBV4-1 to TRBJ2-5, with 10 bases matching TRBD2. Germline V gene lookup returns CDR1 MGHRA and CDR2 YSYEKL. The CDR3 covers 15 residues. The trim removed 4 bases at V and 5 bases at J, leaving 7 bases unmatched. CDR3 amino acids: CASSLLGLALETQYF. The CDR3, as DNA: TGCGCCAGCAGCCTATTGGGACTAGCGTTGGAGACCCAGTACTTC.

The CDR3 DNA sequence: TGTGCCAGCTCACGAGGACAGGGGAATTCACCCCTCCACTTT. Its protein product is CASSRGQGNSPLHF. The V gene is TRBV18, the J gene TRBJ1-6, with 9 bases that match TRBD1. J was trimmed by 7 bases and V by 4 bases; bases with no gene match: 2. The germline V gene encodes CDR1 KGHSH and CDR2 LQKENI. The CDR3 has 14 residues.

This clone appeared a single time. The V call is TRBV15, the J call TRBJ2-5, with a tentative D call TRBD1 (5 bases). CDR3 length equals 14 residues. The V gene lost 0 bases and the J gene lost 5 bases, with 10 bases spanning the gap. CDR1 LNHNV and CDR2 YYDKDF come from the germline V gene (reference sequence). The CDR3 DNA follows: TGTGCCACCAGCAGAGATAAGGGGTGGGAGACCCAGTACTTC. The encoded protein is CATSRDKGWETQYF.

This clone was seen just once. The CDR3 loop reads CASSYQDRVGYTF. DNA of the CDR3: TGTGCCAGCAGTTACCAAGACAGGGTAGGCTACACCTTC. The genes are TRBV6-5 and TRBJ1-2; TRBD1 matches 7 bases. This CDR3 contains 13 residues. Losses at the gene ends were 2 bases for V and 8 bases for J; bases not matched to a gene: 5. The germline gives CDR1 MNHEY, CDR2 SVGAGI.

The chain uses TRBV10-3 and TRBJ1-1; TRBD1 is a possible D gene (5 bases). The CDR3 covers 13 residues. The V gene lost 2 bases and the J gene lost 5 bases, with 9 bases spanning the gap. From germline, CDR1 is ENHRY and CDR2 SYGVKD. CDR3 DNA: TGTGCCATCAGTGAGGCAGGGCGAACTGAAGCTTTCTTT. Its protein product is CAISEAGRTEAFF.

The chain carries TRBV28 and TRBJ1-3; D is undetermined. The CDR3 contains 14 residues. Trimming took off 5 bases at V and 2 bases at J, with 10 bases between the two ends. Germline values: CDR1 MDHEN, CDR2 SYDVKM. The chain's CDR3 is CASSLNTAGNTIYF. The CDR3 DNA sequence: TGTGCCAGCAGTCTCAACACCGCTGGAAACACCATATATTTT.

The chain uses TRBV3-1 (or the pseudogene TRBV3-2) and TRBJ1-6; perhaps TRBD1 as D (6 bases). V gave up 1 base and J gave up 0 bases, with 19 bases separating them. The CDR3 runs 20 residues. CDR1 is LGHDT, CDR2 YNNKEL, per germline (reference sequence). The CDR3 coding sequence is TGTGCCAGCAGCCAAGTCTACCGTCTAACAGGGAGCTCCTATAATTCACCCCTCCACTTT. Amino acid sequence: CASSQVYRLTGSSYNSPLHF.

CDR3 residues: CASSLGPSENNEQFF. CDR3 DNA sequence: TGTGCCAGCAGCTTAGGACCTAGCGAAAACAATGAGCAGTTCTTC. The gene calls are TRBV7-8 and TRBJ2-1; the D gene is possibly TRBD2 (6 bases). Trimming left V 1 base short and J 5 bases short, with 12 bases between. Germline CDR1 and CDR2: SGHVS and FQNEAQ. This CDR3 has 15 amino acids.

The J gene is TRBJ2-3, the V gene TRBV2; D ambiguous. The CDR3 has 14 residues. The germline V gene encodes CDR1 SNHLY and CDR2 FYNNEI. V was cut by 6 bases and J by 2 bases, with 12 bases left in between. CDR3 amino acids: CASRVASTTDTQYF. The CDR3 region has the DNA TGTGCCAGCAGGGTCGCGTCCACCACAGATACGCAGTATTTT. Full variable domain (outside the CDR3, taken from reference TRBV2 and TRBJ2-3): EPEVTQTPSHQVTQMGQEVILRCVPISNHLYFYWYRQILGQKVEFLVSFYNNEISEKSEIFDDQFSVERPDGSNFTLKIRSTKLEDSAMYFCASRVASTTDTQYFGPGTRLTVL.

The chain employs TRBV28 and TRBJ1-1, with D maybe TRBD1 (5 bases). The CDR3 runs to 14 residues. CDR1 MDHEN and CDR2 SYDVKM come from the germline V gene. V was shortened by 3 bases and J by 4 bases, with 12 bases between the two germline ends. The CDR3 protein is CASSFIREATEAFF. Here the CDR3 DNA reads TGTGCCAGCAGTTTCATCAGGGAGGCCACTGAAGCTTTCTTT.

This clone came up once. The chain joins TRBV6-5 to TRBJ1-5; D may be TRBD1 (6 bases). Per germline, CDR1 MNHEY and CDR2 SVGAGI. The CDR3 runs to 15 residues. Trimming left V 6 bases short and J 1 base short, with 13 bases between. DNA for the CDR3: TGTGCCAGCAGACCCACAGGGATAAGCAATCAGCCCCAGCATTTT. This translates into CASRPTGISNQPQHF.

V is TRBV2 and J is TRBJ2-5, with TRBD1 matching over 10 bases. This CDR3 is built from 14 residues. The ends lost 6 bases at V and 4 bases at J; junction bases unmatched: 5. CDR1 is SNHLY and CDR2 is FYNNEI in the germline V gene. The CDR3 DNA reads as TGTGCCAGCAGGAGAGGACAGGGGGGAGAGACCCAGTACTTC. It translates to CASRRGQGGETQYF.

V usage is TRBV19 and J usage is TRBJ2-2; no clear D gene. The V gene lost 7 bases and the J gene lost 4 bases, with 16 bases spanning the gap. This CDR3 is built from 15 residues. Germline values: CDR1 LNHDA, CDR2 SQIVND (reference sequence). Written as DNA, the CDR3 is TGTGCCAGTAAGGAGAAAGGCCCCGGCACCGGGGAGCTGTTTTTT. Translating gives CASKEKGPGTGELFF.

CDR3 in amino acids: CASRPTGGIQPQHF. The CDR3 DNA sequence: TGTGCCAGCCGACCGACGGGGGGAATACAGCCCCAGCATTTT. The chain has TRBV6-5 and TRBJ1-5; maybe TRBD1 (5 bases). The CDR3 loop spans 14 amino acids. The V end was cut by 8 bases, the J end by 7 bases, with 18 bases between. Germline V CDR1 and CDR2: MNHEY, SVGAGI.

The chain employs TRBV24-1 and TRBJ2-1; 9 nucleotides agree with TRBD2. The V gene end was trimmed by 5 bases and the J gene end by 7 bases; junction bases not matched to a gene: 20. In germline, CDR1 is KGHDR, CDR2 SFDVKD. The CDR3 runs 19 residues. The DNA for the CDR3 is TGTGCCACCAGTGGAACTTTACGGACTAGCGACGGGACGTTGAATGAGCAGTTCTTC. Its protein product is CATSGTLRTSDGTLNEQFF.